The T cell receptor (beta chain) under discussion was sequenced for a study of coeliac disease. Looking at the study overall: The study queried TRBV7-2 bias without high-resolution HLA data. Study results and caveats: Lower clonality than controls marked TRB and TRG repertoires from active celiac intraepithelial and lamina propria samples. Largely private TRB repertoires meant most sequences were sample-unique.

The data were produced by immunoSEQ multiplex PCR, yet TCRdb's version contains in-frame clones alone and is incomplete. The repertoire holds 5,700 or so clones, with about 54% as singletons. A note on this clone: What it binds is unknown.

Cells were frozen in aliquots of roughly 500,000, and one aliquot per fraction was sequenced. The V gene's germline CDR1 is MNHNY and CDR2 SVGAGI (reference sequence). This CDR3 spans 15 amino acids. V was clipped by 2 bases and J by 0 bases, with 11 bases between them. The sequenced sample was intraepithelial lymphocytes from the gut. The rearrangement uses TRBV6-6 and TRBJ2-7, with D tentatively TRBD2 (6 bases). This receptor was obtained from a woman under 40 with active celiac disease. The CDR3 DNA sequence: TGTGCCAGCAGTTACCTGGACGGGAGCTCCTACGAGCAGTACTTC. Translating gives CASSYLDGSSYEQYF.